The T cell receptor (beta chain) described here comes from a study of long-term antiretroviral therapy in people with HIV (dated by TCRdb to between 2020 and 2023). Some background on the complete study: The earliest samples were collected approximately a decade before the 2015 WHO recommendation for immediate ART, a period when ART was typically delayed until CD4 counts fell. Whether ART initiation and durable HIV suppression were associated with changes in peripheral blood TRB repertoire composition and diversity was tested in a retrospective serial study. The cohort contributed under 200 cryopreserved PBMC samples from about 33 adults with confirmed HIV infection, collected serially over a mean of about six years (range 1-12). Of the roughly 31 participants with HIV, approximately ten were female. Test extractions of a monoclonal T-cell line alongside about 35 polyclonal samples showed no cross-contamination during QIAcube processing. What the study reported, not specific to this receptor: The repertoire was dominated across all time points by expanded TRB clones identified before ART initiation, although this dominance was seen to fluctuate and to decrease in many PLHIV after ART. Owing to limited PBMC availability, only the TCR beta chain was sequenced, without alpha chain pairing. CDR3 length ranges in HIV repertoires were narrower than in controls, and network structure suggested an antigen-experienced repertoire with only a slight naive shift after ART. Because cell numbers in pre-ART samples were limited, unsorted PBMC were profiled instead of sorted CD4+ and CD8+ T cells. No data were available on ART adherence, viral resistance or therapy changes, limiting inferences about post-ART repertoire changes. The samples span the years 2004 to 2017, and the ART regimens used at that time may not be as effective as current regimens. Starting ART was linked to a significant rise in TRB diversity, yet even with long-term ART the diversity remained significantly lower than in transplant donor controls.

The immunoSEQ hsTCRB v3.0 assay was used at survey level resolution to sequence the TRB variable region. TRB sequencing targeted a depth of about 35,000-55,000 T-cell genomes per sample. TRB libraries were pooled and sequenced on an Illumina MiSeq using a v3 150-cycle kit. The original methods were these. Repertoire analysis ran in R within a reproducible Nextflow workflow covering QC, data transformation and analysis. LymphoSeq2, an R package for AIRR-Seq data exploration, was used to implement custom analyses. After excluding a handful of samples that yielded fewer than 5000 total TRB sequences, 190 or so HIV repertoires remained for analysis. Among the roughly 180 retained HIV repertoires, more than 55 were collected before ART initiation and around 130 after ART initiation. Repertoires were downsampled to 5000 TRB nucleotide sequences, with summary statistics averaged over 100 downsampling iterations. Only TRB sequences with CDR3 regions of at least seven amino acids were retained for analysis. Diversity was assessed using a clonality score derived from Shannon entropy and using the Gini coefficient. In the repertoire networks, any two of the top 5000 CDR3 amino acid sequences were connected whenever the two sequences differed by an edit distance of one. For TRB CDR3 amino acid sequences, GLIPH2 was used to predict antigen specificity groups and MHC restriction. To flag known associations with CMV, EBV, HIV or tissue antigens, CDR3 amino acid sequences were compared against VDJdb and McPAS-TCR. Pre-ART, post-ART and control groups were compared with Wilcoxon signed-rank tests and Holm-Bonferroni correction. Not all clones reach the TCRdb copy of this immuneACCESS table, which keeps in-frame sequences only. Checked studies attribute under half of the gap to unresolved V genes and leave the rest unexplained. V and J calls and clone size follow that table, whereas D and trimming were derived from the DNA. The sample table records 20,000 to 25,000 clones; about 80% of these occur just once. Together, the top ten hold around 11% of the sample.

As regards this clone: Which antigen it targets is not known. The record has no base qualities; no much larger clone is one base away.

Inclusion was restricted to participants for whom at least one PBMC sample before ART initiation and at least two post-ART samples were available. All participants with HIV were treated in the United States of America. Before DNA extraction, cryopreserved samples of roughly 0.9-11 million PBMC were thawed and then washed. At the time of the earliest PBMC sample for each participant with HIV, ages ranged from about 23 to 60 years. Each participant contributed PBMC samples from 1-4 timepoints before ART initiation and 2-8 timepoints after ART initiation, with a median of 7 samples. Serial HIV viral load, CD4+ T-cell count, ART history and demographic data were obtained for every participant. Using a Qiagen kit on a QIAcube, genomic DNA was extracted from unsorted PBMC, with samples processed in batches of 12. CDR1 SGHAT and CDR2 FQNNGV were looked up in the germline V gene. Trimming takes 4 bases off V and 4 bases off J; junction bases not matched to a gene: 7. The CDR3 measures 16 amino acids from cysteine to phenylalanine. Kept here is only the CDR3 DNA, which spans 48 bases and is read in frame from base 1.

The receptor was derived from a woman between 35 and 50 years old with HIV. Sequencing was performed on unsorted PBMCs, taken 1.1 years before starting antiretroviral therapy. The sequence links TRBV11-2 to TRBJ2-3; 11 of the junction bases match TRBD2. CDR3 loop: CASSSPVGLAADTQYF. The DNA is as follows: TGTGCCAGCAGCTCCCCCGTGGGACTAGCGGCAGATACGCAGTATTTT.